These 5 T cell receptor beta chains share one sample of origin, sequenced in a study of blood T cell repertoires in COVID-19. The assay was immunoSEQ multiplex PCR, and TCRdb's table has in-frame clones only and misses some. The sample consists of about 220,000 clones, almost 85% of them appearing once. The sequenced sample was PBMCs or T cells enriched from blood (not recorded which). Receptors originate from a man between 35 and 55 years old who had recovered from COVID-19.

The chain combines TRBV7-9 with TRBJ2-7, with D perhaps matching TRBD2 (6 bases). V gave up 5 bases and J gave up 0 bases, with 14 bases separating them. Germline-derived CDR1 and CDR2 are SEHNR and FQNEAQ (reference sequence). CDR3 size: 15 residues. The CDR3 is CASSGGGLSSYEQYF. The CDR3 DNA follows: TGTGCCAGCAGCGGTGGGGGACTTAGCTCCTACGAGCAGTACTTC.

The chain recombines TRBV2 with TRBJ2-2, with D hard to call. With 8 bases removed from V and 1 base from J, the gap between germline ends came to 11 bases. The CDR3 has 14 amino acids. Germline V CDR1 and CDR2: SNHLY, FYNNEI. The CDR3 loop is CASLLEMNTGELFF. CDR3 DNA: TGTGCCAGCCTGTTGGAGATGAACACCGGGGAGCTGTTTTTT.

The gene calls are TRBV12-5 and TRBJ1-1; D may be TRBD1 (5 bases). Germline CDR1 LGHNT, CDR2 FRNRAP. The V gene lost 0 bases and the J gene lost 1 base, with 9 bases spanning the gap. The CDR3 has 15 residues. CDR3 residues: CASGLVNRKNTEAFF. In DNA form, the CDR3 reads TGTGCTAGTGGTTTGGTAAACAGGAAGAACACTGAAGCTTTCTTT.

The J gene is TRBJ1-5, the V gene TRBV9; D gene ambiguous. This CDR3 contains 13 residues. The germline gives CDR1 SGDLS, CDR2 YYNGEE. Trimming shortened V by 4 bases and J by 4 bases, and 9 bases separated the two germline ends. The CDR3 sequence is CASSRAGNQPQHF. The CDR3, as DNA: TGTGCCAGCAGCAGGGCGGGGAATCAGCCCCAGCATTTT.

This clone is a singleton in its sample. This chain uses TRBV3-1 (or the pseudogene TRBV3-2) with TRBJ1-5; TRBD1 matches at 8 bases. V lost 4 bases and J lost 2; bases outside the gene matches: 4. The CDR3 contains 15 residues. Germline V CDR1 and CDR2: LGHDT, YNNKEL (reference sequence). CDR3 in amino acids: CASSPRGLGNQPQHF. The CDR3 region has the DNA TGTGCCAGCAGCCCCAGGGGGCTTGGCAATCAGCCCCAGCATTTT.